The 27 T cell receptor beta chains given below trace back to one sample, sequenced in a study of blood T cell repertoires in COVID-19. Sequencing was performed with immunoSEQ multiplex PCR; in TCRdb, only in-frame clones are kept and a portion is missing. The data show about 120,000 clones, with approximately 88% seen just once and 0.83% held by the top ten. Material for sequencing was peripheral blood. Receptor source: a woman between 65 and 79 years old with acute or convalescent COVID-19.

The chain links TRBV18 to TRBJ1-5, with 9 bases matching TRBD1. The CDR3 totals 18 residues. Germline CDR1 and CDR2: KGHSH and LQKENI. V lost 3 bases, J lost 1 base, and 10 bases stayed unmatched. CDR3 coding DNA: TGTGCCAGCTCACCGAGGGGACAGGGTGGACCCAGCAATCAGCCCCAGCATTTT. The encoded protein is CASSPRGQGGPSNQPQHF.

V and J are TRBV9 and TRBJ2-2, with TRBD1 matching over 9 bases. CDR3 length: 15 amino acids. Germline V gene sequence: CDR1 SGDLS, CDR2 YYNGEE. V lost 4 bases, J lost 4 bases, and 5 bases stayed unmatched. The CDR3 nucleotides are TGTGCCAGCAGCATAAGACAGGGGGGCACCGGGGAGCTGTTTTTT. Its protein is CASSIRQGGTGELFF.

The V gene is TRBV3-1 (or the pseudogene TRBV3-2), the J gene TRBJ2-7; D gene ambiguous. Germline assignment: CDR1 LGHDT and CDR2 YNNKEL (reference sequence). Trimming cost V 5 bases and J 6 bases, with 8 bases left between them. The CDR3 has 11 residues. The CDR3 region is CASSADSEQYF. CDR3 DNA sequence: TGTGCCAGCAGCGCGGATTCCGAGCAGTACTTC.

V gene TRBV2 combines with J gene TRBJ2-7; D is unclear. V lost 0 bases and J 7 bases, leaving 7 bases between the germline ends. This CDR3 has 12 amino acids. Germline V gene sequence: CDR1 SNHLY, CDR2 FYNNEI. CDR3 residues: CASSEAWQEQYF. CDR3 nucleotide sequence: TGTGCCAGCAGTGAAGCGTGGCAGGAGCAGTACTTC.

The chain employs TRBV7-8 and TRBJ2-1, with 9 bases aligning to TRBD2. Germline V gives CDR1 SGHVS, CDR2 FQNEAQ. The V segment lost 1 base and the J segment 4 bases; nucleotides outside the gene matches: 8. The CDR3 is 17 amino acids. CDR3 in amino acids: CASSLGSLAGLYNEQFF. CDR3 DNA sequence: TGTGCCAGCAGCTTAGGGAGTCTAGCGGGGCTATACAATGAGCAGTTCTTC.

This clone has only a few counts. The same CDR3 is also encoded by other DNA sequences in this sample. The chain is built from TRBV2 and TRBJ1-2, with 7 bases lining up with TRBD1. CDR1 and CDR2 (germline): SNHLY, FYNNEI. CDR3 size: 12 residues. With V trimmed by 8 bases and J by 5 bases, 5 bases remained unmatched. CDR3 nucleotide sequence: TGTGCCAGCTCAGAACAGGGGTATGGCTACACCTTC. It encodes CASSEQGYGYTF.

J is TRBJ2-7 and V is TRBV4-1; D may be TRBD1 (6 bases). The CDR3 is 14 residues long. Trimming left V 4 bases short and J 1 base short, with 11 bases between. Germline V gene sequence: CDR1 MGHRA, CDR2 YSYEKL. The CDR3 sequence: CASSLTQGSYEQYF. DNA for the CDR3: TGCGCCAGCAGCCTTACACAGGGTTCCTACGAGCAGTACTTC.

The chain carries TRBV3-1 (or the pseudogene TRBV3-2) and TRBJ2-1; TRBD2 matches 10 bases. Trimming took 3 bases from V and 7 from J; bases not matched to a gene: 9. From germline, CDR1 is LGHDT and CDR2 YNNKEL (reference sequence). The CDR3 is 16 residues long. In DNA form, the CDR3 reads TGTGCCAGCAGCCAGGGTGTAGCGGGGGGTAGGAATGAGCAGTTCTTC. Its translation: CASSQGVAGGRNEQFF.

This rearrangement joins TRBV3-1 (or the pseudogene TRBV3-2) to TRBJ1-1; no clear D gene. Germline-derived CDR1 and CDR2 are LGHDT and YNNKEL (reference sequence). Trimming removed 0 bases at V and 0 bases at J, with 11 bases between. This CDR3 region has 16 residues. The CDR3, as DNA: TGTGCCAGCAGCCAAGATCTGGCCTCTTTGAACACTGAAGCTTTCTTT. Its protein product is CASSQDLASLNTEAFF.

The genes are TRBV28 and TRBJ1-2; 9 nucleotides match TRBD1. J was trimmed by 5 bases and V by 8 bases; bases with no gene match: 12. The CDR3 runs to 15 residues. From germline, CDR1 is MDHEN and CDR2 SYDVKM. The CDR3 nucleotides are TGTGCCAGCCTCTATGGGGGGACAGGGCTTTATGGCTACACCTTC. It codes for CASLYGGTGLYGYTF.

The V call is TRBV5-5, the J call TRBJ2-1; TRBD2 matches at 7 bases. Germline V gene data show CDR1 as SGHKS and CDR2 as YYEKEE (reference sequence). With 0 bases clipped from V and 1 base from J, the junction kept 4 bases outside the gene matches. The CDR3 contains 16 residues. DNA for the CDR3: TGTGCCAGCAGCTTGGAAGTAGCGGGTTCCTACAATGAGCAGTTCTTC. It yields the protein CASSLEVAGSYNEQFF.

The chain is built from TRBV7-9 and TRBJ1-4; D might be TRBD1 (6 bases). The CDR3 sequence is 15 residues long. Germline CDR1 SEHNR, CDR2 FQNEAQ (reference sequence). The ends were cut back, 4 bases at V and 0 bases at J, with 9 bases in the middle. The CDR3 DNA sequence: TGTGCCAGCAGCTACGGGACAACAACTAATGAAAAACTGTTTTTT. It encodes CASSYGTTTNEKLFF. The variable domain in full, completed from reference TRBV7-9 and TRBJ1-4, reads DTGVSQNPRHKITKRGQNVTFRCDPISEHNRLYWYRQTLGQGPEFLTYFQNEAQLEKSRLLSDRFSAERPKGSFSTLEIQRTEQGDSAMYLCASSYGTTTNEKLFFGSGTQLSVL.

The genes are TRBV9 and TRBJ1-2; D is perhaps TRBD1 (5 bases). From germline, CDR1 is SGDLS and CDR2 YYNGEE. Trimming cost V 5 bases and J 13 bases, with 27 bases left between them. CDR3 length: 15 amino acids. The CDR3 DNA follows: TGTGCCAGCAGTTTTGAGGGGAGGGGTCGTATCCCCCCCACCTTC. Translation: CASSFEGRGRIPPTF.

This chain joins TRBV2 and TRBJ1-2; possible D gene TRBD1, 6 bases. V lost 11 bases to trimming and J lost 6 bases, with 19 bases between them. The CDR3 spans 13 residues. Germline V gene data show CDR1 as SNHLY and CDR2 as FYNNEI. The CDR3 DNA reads TGTGCCTTCCAGTGGGACAAGTTAAATGGCTACACCTTC. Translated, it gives CAFQWDKLNGYTF.

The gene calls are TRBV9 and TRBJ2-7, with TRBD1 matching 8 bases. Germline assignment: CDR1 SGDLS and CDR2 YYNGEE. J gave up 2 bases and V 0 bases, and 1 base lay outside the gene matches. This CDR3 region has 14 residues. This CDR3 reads CASSVAQGAYEQYF. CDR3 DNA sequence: TGTGCCAGCAGCGTAGCACAGGGGGCCTACGAGCAGTACTTC.

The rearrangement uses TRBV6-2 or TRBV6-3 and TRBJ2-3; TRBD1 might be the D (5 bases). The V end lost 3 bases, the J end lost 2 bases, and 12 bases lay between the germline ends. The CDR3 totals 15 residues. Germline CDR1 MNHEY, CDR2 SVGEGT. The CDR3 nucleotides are TGTGCCAGCAGTTATGGCAGGGTTTACACAGATACGCAGTATTTT. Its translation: CASSYGRVYTDTQYF.

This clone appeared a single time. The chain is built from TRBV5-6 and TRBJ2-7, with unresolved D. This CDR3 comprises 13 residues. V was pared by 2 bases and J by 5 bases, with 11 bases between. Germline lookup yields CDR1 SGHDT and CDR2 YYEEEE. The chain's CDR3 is CASSFGRNHEQYF. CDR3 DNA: TGTGCCAGCAGCTTTGGCCGCAACCACGAGCAGTACTTC.

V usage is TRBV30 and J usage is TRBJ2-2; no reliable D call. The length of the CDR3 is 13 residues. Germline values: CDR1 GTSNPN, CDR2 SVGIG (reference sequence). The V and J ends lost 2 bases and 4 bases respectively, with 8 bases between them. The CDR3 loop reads CAWSSLLTGELFF. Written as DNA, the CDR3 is TGTGCCTGGAGTAGCCTCCTCACCGGGGAGCTGTTTTTT.

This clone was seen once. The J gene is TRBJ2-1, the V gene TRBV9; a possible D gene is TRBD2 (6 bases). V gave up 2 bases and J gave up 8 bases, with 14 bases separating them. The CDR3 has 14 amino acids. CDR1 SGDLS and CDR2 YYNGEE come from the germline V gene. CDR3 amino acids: CASSVEGTFHEQFF. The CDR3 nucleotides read TGTGCCAGCAGCGTTGAAGGGACTTTCCATGAGCAGTTCTTC.

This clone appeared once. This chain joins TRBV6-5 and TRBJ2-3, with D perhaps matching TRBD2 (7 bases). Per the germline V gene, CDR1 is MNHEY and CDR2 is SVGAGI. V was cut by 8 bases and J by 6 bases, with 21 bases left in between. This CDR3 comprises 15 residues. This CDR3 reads CASSKRGTIMDTQYF. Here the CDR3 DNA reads TGTGCCAGCTCTAAAAGGGGGACTATCATGGATACGCAGTATTTT.

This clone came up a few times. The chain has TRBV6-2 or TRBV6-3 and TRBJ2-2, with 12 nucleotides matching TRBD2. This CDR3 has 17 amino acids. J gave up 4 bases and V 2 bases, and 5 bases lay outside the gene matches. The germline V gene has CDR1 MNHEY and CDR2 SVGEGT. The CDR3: CASSYPSGGAFTGELFF. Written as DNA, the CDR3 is TGTGCCAGCAGTTACCCTAGCGGGGGGGCCTTCACCGGGGAGCTGTTTTTT.

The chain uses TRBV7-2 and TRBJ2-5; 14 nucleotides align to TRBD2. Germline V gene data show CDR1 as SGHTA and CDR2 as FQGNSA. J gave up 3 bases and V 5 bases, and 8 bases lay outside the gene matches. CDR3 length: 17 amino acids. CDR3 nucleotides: TGTGCCAGCAGCACAGGACTAGCGGGGGGCCCGGAAGAGACCCAGTACTTC. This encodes CASSTGLAGGPEETQYF.

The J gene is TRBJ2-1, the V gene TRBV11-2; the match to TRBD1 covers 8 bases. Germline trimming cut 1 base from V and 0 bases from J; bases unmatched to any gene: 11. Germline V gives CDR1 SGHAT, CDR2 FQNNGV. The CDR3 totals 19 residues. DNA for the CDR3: TGTGCCAGCAGCTTAGGTCGTGGGACAGGTCCCCTCTCCTACAATGAGCAGTTCTTC. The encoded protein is CASSLGRGTGPLSYNEQFF.

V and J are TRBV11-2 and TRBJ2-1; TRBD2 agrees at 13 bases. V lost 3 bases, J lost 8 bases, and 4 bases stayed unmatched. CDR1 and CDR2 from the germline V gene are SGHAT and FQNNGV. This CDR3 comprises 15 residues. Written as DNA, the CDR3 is TGTGCCAGCAGCTTCTCTACTAGCGGGAGGGATGAGCAGTTCTTC. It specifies CASSFSTSGRDEQFF. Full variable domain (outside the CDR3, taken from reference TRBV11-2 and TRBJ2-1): EAGVAQSPRYKIIEKRQSVAFWCNPISGHATLYWYQQILGQGPKLLIQFQNNGVVDDSQLPKDRFSAERLKGVDSTLKIQPAKLEDSAVYLCASSFSTSGRDEQFFGPGTRLTVL.

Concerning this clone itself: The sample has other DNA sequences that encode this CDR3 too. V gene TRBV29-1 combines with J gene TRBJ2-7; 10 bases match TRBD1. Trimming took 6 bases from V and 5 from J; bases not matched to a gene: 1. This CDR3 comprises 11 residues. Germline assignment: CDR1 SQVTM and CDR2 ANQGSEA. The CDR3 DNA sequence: TGCAGCGTCGGGACAGGGGACGAGCAGTACTTC. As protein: CSVGTGDEQYF.

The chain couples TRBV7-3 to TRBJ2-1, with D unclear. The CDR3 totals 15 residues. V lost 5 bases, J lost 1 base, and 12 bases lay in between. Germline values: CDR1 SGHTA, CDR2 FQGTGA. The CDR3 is CASSPEAASYNEQFF. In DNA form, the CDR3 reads TGTGCCAGCAGCCCCGAGGCGGCTTCCTACAATGAGCAGTTCTTC.

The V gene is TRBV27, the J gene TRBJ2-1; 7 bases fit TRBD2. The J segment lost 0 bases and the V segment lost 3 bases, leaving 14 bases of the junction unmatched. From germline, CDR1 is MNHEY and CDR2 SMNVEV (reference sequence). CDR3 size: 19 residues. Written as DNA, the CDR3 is TGTGCCAGCAGTTTGGGAGCAGGACTAGTCGCGAGCTCCTACAATGAGCAGTTCTTC. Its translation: CASSLGAGLVASSYNEQFF.